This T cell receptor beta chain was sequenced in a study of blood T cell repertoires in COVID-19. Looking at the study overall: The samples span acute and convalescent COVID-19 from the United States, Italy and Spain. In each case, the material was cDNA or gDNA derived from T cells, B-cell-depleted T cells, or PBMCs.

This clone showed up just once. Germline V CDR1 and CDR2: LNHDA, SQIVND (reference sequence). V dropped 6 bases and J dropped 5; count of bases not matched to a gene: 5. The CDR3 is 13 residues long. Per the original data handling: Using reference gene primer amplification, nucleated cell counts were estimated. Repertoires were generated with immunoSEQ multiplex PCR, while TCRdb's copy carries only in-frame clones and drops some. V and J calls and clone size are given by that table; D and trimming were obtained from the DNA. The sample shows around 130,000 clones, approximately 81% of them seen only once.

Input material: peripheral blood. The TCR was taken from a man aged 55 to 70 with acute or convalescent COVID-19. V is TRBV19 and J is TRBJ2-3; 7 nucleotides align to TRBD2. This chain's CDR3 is CASSGGSLDTQYF. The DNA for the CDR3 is TGTGCCAGTAGCGGCGGGAGTCTAGATACGCAGTATTTT.